These 13 T cell receptor beta chains came from one sample sequenced in a study of cytomegalovirus exposure and HLA in healthy donors. Measured with immunoSEQ multiplex PCR; TCRdb has only the in-frame clones, and not every one. This sample has approximately 150,000 clones, with approximately 86% found just once. Sequences were obtained from PBMCs. These receptors were taken from a man between 18 and 35 years old in good health and CMV-seropositive.

CDR3 in DNA: TGCAGTGCCGGGGTGGCAGAGCAGTTCTTC. It specifies CSAGVAEQFF. The V and J genes are TRBV20-1 and TRBJ2-1, with D perhaps TRBD2 (5 bases). Trimming stripped 6 bases from V and 10 bases from J, with 10 bases between. Germline loops: CDR1 DFQATT, CDR2 SNEGSKA (reference sequence). This CDR3 has 10 residues.

The rearrangement uses TRBV7-7 and TRBJ2-1; D may be TRBD2 (5 bases). The CDR3 is 14 residues long. V lost 1 base, J lost 8 bases, and 12 bases lay in between. Looked up from germline, CDR1 is SSHAT and CDR2 is FNYEAQ (reference sequence). The CDR3 is CASSLGGADDEQFF. The CDR3 DNA reads TGTGCCAGCAGCTTAGGGGGAGCGGACGATGAGCAGTTCTTC.

The V and J genes are TRBV27 and TRBJ1-1; TRBD1 matches 10 bases. This CDR3 is 14 amino acids long. V shed 3 bases and J 7 bases; nucleotides not matched to a gene: 5. Germline CDR1 is MNHEY and CDR2 is SMNVEV (reference sequence). The CDR3 bases are TGTGCCAGCAGTTTCCTGGACAGGGGGTTTGAAGCTTTCTTT. Its translation is CASSFLDRGFEAFF.

This clone was observed many times. The rearrangement uses TRBV5-3 and TRBJ1-6, with D possibly matching TRBD1 (6 bases). TRBV5-3 is treated as an ORF (open reading frame) with a function not yet certain. V dropped 3 bases and J dropped 9 bases, with 22 bases sitting between them. There are 17 residues in the CDR3. The CDR3 nucleotides are TGTGCCAGAAGCTATCCTCCGGGACATCCGTCGGGTTCACCCCTCCACTTT. This encodes CARSYPPGHPSGSPLHF.

This chain joins TRBV18 and TRBJ1-4, with 7 bases aligning to TRBD1. There are 16 residues in the CDR3. CDR1 is KGHSH and CDR2 is LQKENI in the germline V gene. After removal of 4 bases from V and 5 bases from J, the junction contained 10 bases not matched to a gene. The CDR3 spells CASSLLTGTPNEKLFF. Written as DNA, the CDR3 is TGTGCCAGCTCACTCCTGACAGGGACACCGAATGAAAAACTGTTTTTT.

This rearrangement joins TRBV6-1 to TRBJ1-1, with no clear D. This CDR3 has 10 amino acids. Deletions cut 7 bases from V and 3 bases from J, with 3 bases between. Looked up from germline, CDR1 is MNHNS and CDR2 is SASEGT. CDR3 amino acids: CASTDTEAFF. CDR3 DNA sequence: TGTGCCAGCACAGACACTGAAGCTTTCTTT.

The rearrangement uses TRBV14 and TRBJ2-7, with a tentative D call TRBD1 (5 bases). Trimming took 2 bases from V and 7 from J, leaving 15 bases between them. Germline assignment: CDR1 SGHDN and CDR2 FVKESK. The CDR3 covers 14 residues. The CDR3 here is CASSQRTLTSEQYF. The CDR3 coding sequence is TGTGCCAGCAGCCAACGGACACTAACCTCTGAGCAGTACTTC.

The genes are TRBV19 and TRBJ1-1; a weak D match, TRBD1 (5 bases). Germline CDR1 reads LNHDA; CDR2 reads SQIVND (reference sequence). The CDR3 sequence is 13 residues long. CDR3 sequence: CAGGFKGNTEAFF. DNA of the CDR3: TGTGCGGGGGGTTTCAAGGGGAACACTGAAGCTTTCTTT.

The chain combines TRBV7-6 with TRBJ1-2; tentative D call: TRBD1 (6 bases). Germline CDR1 is SGHVS and CDR2 is FNYEAQ. The CDR3 length is 15 residues. V dropped 1 base and J dropped 3 bases, with 12 bases sitting between them. The CDR3 spells CASSLVAAGDYGYTF. CDR3 sequence (DNA): TGTGCCAGCAGCTTAGTAGCCGCAGGGGACTATGGCTACACCTTC.

This chain links TRBV2 with TRBJ1-4; D may be TRBD1 (5 bases). Trimming shortened V by 10 bases and J by 1 base, and 10 bases separated the two germline ends. CDR1 SNHLY and CDR2 FYNNEI come from the germline V gene. The CDR3 runs 13 residues. The CDR3 protein is CATRDGTNEKLFF. The CDR3, as DNA: TGTGCCACGCGGGACGGAACTAATGAAAAACTGTTTTTT.

V usage is TRBV11-2 and J usage is TRBJ2-1; perhaps TRBD2 as D (7 bases). The germline V and J ends were trimmed by 0 bases and 12 bases, with 24 bases remaining between them. The CDR3 spans 17 residues. Per germline, CDR1 SGHAT and CDR2 FQNNGV. CDR3: CASSLDPIGRGASWQFF. CDR3 nucleotide sequence: TGTGCCAGCAGCTTAGACCCGATAGGTCGGGGGGCTAGCTGGCAGTTCTTC.

This chain connects TRBV7-2 to TRBJ2-5, with 11 nucleotides matching TRBD2. Trimming took 7 bases from V and 5 from J; bases not matched to a gene: 12. The CDR3 is made up of 16 amino acids. Germline CDR1 SGHTA, CDR2 FQGNSA. The CDR3, as DNA: TGTGCCAGCACCGAACATTTAGCGGGGGGGCTGGAGACCCAGTACTTC. This sequence encodes CASTEHLAGGLETQYF.

The chain is built from TRBV6-1 and TRBJ1-4; D is ambiguous. The germline V gene has CDR1 MNHNS and CDR2 SASEGT. The CDR3 sequence is 13 residues long. V lost 2 bases and J 11 bases, leaving 12 bases between the germline ends. The CDR3 DNA follows: TGTGCCAGCAGTGAATCTGGGAGGCTGAAACTGTTTTTT. It translates to CASSESGRLKLFF.